The present entry profiles one TCR beta chain with its context. These data belong to a study of blood T cell repertoires in COVID-19. Study information: Sites across the United States, Italy and Spain contributed samples from acute and convalescent COVID-19. T cells, B-cell-depleted T cells, or PBMCs supplied cDNA or gDNA.

V was clipped by 1 base and J by 3 bases; unmatched bases: 0. The CDR3 sequence is 14 residues long. Per germline, CDR1 LGHDT and CDR2 YNNKEL (reference sequence). In the original analysis: Amplification with reference gene primers provided the estimates of nucleated cell counts. Profiled with immunoSEQ multiplex PCR; TCRdb holds only in-frame clones, not every one. The DNA gave D and trimming, while V, J and clone size come from that table. Of 55,000 or so clones in the sample, 85% were seen once. This TCR was sampled from a human donor in a cohort sampled during active COVID-19. The sample was peripheral blood. This chain links TRBV3-1 (or the pseudogene TRBV3-2) with TRBJ1-3; 7 bases are a match to TRBD1. Here the CDR3 reads CASSQGQGGNTIYF. In DNA, the CDR3 is TGTGCCAGCAGCCAAGGACAGGGTGGAAACACCATATATTTT.